The clone carrying this TCR beta chain showed up just a few times. Its matching antigen is unknown. CDR3 length: 12 residues. The germline gives CDR1 SEHNR, CDR2 FQNEAQ (reference sequence). With 5 bases removed from V and 8 bases from J, the gap between germline ends came to 11 bases. Each donor's status was that of a healthy bone marrow donor. Researchers ran the PCR with 60 Vbeta and 13 Jbeta primers. Original analysis: Later, an analysis found 80 million or so unique TCR beta chains, and approximately 10 million of these were shared. Here immunoSEQ multiplex PCR was the method, and the copy in TCRdb shows in-frame clones only, minus some. That table supplies the V and J calls and clone size; D and trimming were determined from the DNA. This table has 110,000 to 150,000 clones, more than 8% appearing once. The data were obtained in a study of cytomegalovirus exposure and HLA in healthy donors. Regarding the study as a whole: Within a later analysis, the majority of CMV-associated TCR beta chains appeared HLA-restricted. HLA alleles showed associations with 16,951 TCR beta sequences in a later analysis, at a 0.05 false discovery rate.

The sequence derives from a man aged 45 to 65 in good health and CMV-seronegative. Sample: PBMCs. The chain has TRBV7-9 and TRBJ2-3; D not certain. The CDR3 region is CASSPPSGTQYF. The CDR3, as DNA: TGTGCCAGCAGCCCACCGTCGGGTACGCAGTATTTT.